There are many counts of the clone carrying this TCR beta chain. This sample's TCRbeta library carried unique molecular identifier barcodes. In TCRdb, the PCR reads were re-called with MiXCR into one record per CDR3 protein. The sample lists 350,000 to 450,000 distinct CDR3 sequences; roughly 15% were seen once. These data originate in a study of T-cell reconstitution after alpha-beta-depleted transplantation in children. Looked up from germline, CDR1 is SGHNT and CDR2 is YYREEE (reference sequence). The CDR3 contains 17 residues. V shed 5 bases and J 0 bases; nucleotides not matched to a gene: 12. The receptor comes from a human donor who donated a stem cell graft to a child with Fanconi anemia. The genes are TRBV5-4 and TRBJ1-2; 8 nucleotides match TRBD1. Specimen: PBMCs, collected from the stem cell graft. The CDR3 bases are TGTGCCAGCAGACCGAAACAGGGACAGGCAACTAACTATGGCTACACCTTC. Residues: CASRPKQGQATNYGYTF. The variable domain in full, completed from reference TRBV5-4 and TRBJ1-2, reads ETGVTQSPTHLIKTRGQQVTLRCSSQSGHNTVSWYQQALGQGPQFIFQYYREEENGRGNFPPRFSGLQFPNYSSELNVNALELDDSALYLCASRPKQGQATNYGYTFGSGTRLTVV.